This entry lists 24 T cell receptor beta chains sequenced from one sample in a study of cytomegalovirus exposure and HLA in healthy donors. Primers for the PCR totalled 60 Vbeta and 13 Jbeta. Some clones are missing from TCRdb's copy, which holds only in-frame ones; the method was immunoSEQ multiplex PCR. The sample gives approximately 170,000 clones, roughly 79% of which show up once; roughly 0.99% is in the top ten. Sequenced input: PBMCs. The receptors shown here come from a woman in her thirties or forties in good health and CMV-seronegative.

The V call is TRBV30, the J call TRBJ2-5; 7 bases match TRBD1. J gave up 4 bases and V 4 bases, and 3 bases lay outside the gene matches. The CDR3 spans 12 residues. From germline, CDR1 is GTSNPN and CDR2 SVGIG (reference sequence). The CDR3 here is CAWNRGAETQYF. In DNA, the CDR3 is TGTGCCTGGAACAGGGGAGCAGAGACCCAGTACTTC.

CDR3: CAWSVHSDSQKLFF. DNA for the CDR3: TGTGCCTGGAGTGTACACTCGGACAGTCAAAAACTGTTTTTT. The rearrangement links TRBV30 to TRBJ1-4, with D possibly TRBD1 on 6 matching bases. Germline V lookup: CDR1 GTSNPN, CDR2 SVGIG (reference sequence). Trimming took 0 bases from V and 9 from J, leaving 14 bases between them. This CDR3 region has 14 residues.

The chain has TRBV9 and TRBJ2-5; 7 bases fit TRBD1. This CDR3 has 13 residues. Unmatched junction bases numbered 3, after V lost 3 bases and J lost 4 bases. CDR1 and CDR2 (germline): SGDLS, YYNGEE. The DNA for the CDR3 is TGTGCCAGCAGCGGGACAGGAGCAGAGACCCAGTACTTC. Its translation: CASSGTGAETQYF.

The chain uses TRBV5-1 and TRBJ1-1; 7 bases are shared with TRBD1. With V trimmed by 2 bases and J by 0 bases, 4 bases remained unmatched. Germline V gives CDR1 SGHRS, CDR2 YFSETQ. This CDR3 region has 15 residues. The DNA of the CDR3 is TGCGCCAGCAGCTTCTCGACAGGGTTGAACACTGAAGCTTTCTTT. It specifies CASSFSTGLNTEAFF.

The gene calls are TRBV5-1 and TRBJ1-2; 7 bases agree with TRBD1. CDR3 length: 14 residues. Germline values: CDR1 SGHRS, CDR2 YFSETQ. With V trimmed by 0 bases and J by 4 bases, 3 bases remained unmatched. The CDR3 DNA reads TGCGCCAGCAGCTTGGAGGGACAGCCCTATGGCTACACCTTC. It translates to CASSLEGQPYGYTF.

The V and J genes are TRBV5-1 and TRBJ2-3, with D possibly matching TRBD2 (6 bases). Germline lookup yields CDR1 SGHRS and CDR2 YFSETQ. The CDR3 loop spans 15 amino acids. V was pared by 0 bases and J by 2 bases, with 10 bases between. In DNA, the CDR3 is TGCGCCAGCAGCTTGGGGCGGGGTGACACAGATACGCAGTATTTT. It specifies CASSLGRGDTDTQYF. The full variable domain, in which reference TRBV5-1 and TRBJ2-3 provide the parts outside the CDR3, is KAGVTQTPRYLIKTRGQQVTLSCSPISGHRSVSWYQQTPGQGLQFLFEYFSETQRNKGNFPGRFSGRQFSNSRSEMNVSTLELGDSALYLCASSLGRGDTDTQYFGPGTRLTVL.

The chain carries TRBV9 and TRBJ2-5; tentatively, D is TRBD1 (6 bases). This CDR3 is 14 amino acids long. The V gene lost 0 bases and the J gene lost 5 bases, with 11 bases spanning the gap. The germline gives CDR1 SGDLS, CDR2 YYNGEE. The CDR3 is CASSVEAGAETQYF. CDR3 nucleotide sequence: TGTGCCAGCAGCGTAGAAGCAGGGGCGGAGACCCAGTACTTC.

CDR3 sequence: CASSRPRGSSYNEQFF. The CDR3 region has the DNA TGTGCCAGCAGCCGACCTAGGGGTAGCTCCTACAATGAGCAGTTCTTC. The chain carries TRBV7-2 and TRBJ2-1, with a weak D call TRBD1 (5 bases). Trimming stripped 5 bases from V and 0 bases from J, with 14 bases between. The germline V gene has CDR1 SGHTA and CDR2 FQGNSA. This CDR3 has 16 amino acids. The whole variable domain, remainder taken from reference TRBV7-2 and TRBJ2-1, is GAGVSQSPSNKVTEKGKDVELRCDPISGHTALYWYRQSLGQGLEFLIYFQGNSAPDKSGLPSDRFSAERTGGSVSTLTIQRTQQEDSAVYLCASSRPRGSSYNEQFFGPGTRLTVL.

The CDR3 region is CASSPDSGNQPQHF. The CDR3 nucleotides are TGTGCCAGCTCACCGGACAGCGGCAATCAGCCCCAGCATTTT. The V gene is TRBV18, the J gene TRBJ1-5, with D possibly matching TRBD1 (6 bases). V gave up 3 bases and J gave up 2 bases, with 8 bases separating them. CDR3 size: 14 residues. Germline CDR1 and CDR2: KGHSH and LQKENI.

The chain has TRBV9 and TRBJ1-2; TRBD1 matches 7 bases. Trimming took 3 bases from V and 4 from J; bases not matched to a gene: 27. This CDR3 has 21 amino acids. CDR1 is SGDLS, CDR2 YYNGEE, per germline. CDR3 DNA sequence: TGTGCCAGCAGCGCGTCGACAGGGCGTTCAACGACCCCCCTCCTGCTCTATGGCTACACCTTC. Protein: CASSASTGRSTTPLLLYGYTF.

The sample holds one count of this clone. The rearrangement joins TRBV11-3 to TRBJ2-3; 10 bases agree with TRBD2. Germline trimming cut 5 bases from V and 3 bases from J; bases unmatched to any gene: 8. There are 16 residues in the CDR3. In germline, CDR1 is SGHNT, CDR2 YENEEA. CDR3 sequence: CASSARTSGLTDTQYF. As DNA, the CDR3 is TGTGCCAGCAGCGCTCGGACTAGCGGCCTAACAGATACGCAGTATTTT.

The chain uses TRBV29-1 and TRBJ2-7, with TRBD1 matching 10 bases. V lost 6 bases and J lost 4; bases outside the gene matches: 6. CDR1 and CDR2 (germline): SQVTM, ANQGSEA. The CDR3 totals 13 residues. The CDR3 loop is CSVPGQGTYEQYF. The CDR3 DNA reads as TGCAGCGTGCCGGGACAGGGGACTTACGAGCAGTACTTC.

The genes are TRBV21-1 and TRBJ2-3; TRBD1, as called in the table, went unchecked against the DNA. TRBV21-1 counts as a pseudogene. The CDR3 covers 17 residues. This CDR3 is CASSKGMCTGGGDTQYF. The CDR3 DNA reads TGTGCCAGCAGCAAAGGTATGTGTACAGGGGGTGGAGATACGCAGTATTTT.

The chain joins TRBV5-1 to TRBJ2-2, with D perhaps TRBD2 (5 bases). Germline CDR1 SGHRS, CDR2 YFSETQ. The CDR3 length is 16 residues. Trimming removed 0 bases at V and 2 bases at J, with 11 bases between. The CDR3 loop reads CASSLAFSGNTGELFF. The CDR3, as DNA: TGCGCCAGCAGCTTGGCCTTCAGCGGTAACACCGGGGAGCTGTTTTTT.

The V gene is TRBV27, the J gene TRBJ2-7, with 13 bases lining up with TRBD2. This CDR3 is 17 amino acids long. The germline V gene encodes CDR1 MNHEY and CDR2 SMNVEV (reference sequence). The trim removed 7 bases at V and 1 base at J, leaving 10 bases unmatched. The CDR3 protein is CASKERTSGSNSYEQYF. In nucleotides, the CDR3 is TGTGCCAGCAAGGAAAGGACTAGCGGGAGTAATTCCTACGAGCAGTACTTC.

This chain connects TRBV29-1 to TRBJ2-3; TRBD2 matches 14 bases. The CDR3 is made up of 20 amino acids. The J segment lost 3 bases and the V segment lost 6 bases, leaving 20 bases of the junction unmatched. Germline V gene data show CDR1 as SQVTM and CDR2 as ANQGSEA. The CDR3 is CSVKGGRGGLAGGLTDTQYF. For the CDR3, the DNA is TGCAGCGTCAAAGGGGGACGAGGAGGACTAGCGGGAGGTTTGACAGATACGCAGTATTTT.

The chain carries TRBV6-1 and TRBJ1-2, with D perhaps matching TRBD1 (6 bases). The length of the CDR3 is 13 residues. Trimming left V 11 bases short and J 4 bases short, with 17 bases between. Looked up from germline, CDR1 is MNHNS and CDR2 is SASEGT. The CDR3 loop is CAAGEWTVYGYTF. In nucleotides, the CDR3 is TGTGCCGCTGGCGAATGGACAGTCTATGGCTACACCTTC.

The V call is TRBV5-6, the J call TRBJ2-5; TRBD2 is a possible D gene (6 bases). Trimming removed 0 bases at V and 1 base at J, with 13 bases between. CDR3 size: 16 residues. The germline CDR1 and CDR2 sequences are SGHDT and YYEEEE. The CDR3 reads CASSLVTGLLQETQYF. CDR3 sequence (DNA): TGTGCCAGCAGCTTGGTTACCGGACTACTCCAAGAGACCCAGTACTTC.

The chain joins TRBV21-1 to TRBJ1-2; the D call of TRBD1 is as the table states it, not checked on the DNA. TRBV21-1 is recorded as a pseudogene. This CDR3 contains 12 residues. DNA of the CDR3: TGTGCCAGCAGGAAAAGTCACCGGGACAGCTACTTC. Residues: CASRKSHRDSYF.

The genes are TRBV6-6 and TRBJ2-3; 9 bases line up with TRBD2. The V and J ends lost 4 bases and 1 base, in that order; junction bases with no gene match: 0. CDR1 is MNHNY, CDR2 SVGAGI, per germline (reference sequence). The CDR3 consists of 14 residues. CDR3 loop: CASSWTSGTDTQYF. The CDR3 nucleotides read TGTGCCAGCAGTTGGACTAGCGGCACAGATACGCAGTATTTT.

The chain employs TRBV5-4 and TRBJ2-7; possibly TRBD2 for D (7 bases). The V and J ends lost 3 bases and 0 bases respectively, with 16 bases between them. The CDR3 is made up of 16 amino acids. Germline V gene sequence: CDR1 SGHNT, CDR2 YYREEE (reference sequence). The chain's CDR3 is CASSWGGRAFSYEQYF. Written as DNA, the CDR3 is TGTGCCAGCAGCTGGGGGGGGCGGGCCTTCTCCTACGAGCAGTACTTC.

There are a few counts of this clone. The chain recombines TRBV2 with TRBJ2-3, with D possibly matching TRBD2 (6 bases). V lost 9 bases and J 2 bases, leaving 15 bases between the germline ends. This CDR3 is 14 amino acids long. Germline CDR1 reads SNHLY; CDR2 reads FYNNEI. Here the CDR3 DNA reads TGTGCCAGTCAAAGGGACTTTCTCACAGATACGCAGTATTTT. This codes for CASQRDFLTDTQYF.

This CDR3 is CASSRGQGRNNEQFF. The CDR3 DNA follows: TGTGCCAGCTCCCGCGGACAGGGGAGAAATAATGAGCAGTTCTTC. This chain uses TRBV18 with TRBJ2-1, with 9 nucleotides matching TRBD1. CDR3 size: 15 residues. Trimming at V came to 6 bases and at J to 7 bases, leaving 10 bases not matched to a gene. The germline V gene encodes CDR1 KGHSH and CDR2 LQKENI.

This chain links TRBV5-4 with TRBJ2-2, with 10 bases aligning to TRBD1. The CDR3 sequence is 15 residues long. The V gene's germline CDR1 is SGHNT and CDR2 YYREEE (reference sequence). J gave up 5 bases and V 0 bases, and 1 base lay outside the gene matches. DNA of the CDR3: TGTGCCAGCAGCTTGGGGGGACAGGGGACCGGGGAGCTGTTTTTT. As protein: CASSLGGQGTGELFF.